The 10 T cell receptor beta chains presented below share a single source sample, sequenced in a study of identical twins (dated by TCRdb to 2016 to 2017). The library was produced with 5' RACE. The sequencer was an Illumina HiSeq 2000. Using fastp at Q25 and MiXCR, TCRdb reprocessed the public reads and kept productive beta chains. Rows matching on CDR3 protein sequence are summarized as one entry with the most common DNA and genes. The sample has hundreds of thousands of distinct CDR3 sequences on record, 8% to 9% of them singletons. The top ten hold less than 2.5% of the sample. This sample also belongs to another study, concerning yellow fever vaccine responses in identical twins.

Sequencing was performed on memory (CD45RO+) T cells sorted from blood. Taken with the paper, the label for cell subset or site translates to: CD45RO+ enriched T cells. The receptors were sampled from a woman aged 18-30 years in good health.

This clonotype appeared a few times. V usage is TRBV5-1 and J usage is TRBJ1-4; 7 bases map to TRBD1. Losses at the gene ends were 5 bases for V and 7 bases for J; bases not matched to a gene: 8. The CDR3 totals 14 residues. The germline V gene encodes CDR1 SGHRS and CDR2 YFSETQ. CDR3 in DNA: TGCGCCAGCAGGTCCGGGACAGCCCCTGAAAAACTGTTTTTT. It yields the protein CASRSGTAPEKLFF.

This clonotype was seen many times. The CDR3 protein is CASSSHRGGTGELFF. The CDR3 DNA reads TGTGCCAGCAGTTCTCACAGGGGGGGGACCGGGGAGCTGTTTTTT. The chain carries TRBV12-3 or TRBV12-4 and TRBJ2-2; weak D call: TRBD1 (8 bases). The CDR3 runs to 15 residues. Trimming pared 4 bases from V and 5 bases from J, leaving 14 bases between.

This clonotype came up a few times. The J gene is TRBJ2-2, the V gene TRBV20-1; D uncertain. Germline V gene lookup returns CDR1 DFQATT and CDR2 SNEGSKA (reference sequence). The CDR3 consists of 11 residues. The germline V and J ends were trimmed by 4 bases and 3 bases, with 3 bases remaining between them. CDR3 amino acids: CSATYTGELFF. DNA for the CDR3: TGCAGTGCTACATACACCGGGGAGCTGTTTTTT.

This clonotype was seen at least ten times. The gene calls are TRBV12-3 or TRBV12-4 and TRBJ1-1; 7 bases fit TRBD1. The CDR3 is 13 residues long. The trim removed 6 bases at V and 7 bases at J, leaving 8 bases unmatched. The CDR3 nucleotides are TGTGCCAGCAGAAACCAGAACAGGGGTGAAGCTTTCTTT. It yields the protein CASRNQNRGEAFF.

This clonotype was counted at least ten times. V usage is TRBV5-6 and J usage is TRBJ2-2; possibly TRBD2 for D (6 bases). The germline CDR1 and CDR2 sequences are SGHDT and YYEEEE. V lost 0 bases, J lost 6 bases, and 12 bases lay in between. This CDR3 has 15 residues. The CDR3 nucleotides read TGTGCCAGCAGCTTGGTCCAGGGACTCTCCGGGGAGCTGTTTTTT. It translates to CASSLVQGLSGELFF.

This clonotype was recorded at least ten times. The CDR3 nucleotides are TGTGCCAGCAGTATTCAGGGGGGTCACAATGAGCAGTTCTTC. It codes for CASSIQGGHNEQFF. This rearrangement joins TRBV12-3 or TRBV12-4 to TRBJ2-1, with D possibly TRBD1 on 7 matching bases. Trimming stripped 5 bases from V and 5 bases from J, with 13 bases between. The CDR3 has 14 residues.

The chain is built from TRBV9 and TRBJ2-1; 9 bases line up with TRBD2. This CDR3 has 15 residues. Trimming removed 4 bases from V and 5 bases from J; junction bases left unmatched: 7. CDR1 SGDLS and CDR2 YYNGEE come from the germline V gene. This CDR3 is CASSTSGTSHNEQFF. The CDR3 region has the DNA TGTGCCAGCAGCACATCCGGGACTAGCCACAATGAGCAGTTCTTC.

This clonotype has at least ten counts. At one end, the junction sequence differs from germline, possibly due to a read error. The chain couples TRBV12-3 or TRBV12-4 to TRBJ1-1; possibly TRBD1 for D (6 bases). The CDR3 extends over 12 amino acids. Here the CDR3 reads CASSLSGTEAFF. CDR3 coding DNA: TGCGCCAGCAGCTTGTCCGGGACAGAAGCTTTCTTT.

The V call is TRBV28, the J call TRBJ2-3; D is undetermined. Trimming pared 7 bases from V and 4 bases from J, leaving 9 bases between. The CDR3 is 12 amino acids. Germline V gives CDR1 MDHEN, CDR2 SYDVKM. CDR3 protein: CASTNRPDTQYF. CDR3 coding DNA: TGTGCCAGCACTAATCGCCCAGATACGCAGTATTTT. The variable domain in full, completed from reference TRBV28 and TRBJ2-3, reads DVKVTQSSRYLVKRTGEKVFLECVQDMDHENMFWYRQDPGLGLRLIYFSYDVKMKEKGDIPEGYSVSREKKERFSLILESASTNQTSMYLCASTNRPDTQYFGPGTRLTVL.

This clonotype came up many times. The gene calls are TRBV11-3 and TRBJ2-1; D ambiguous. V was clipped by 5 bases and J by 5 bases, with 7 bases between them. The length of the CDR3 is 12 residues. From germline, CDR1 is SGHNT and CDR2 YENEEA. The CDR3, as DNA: TGTGCCAGCAGCCCCCGAAACAATGAGCAGTTCTTC. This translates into CASSPRNNEQFF.